This T cell receptor (beta chain) was captured by sequencing in a study of shared T cell receptors in the human thymus. This CDR3 is 17 amino acids long. Per germline, CDR1 SGHRS and CDR2 YFSETQ. Trimming removed 1 base from V and 1 base from J, with 17 bases in between. The assay was immunoSEQ multiplex PCR, and TCRdb's table has in-frame clones only and misses some. The sample holds 600,000 to 900,000 clones, approximately 85% seen once. This sample was also put to use in a study of human thymus T cells.

The sequence was collected from a girl under three years old with a congenital heart defect. The chain has TRBV5-1 and TRBJ1-2, with D possibly matching TRBD1 (6 bases). The material sequenced was thymocytes. This CDR3 reads CASSLTGGRSLNYGYTF. CDR3 in DNA: TGCGCCAGCAGCTTGACGGGGGGGCGCTCCCTTAACTATGGCTACACCTTC. Full variable domain (outside the CDR3, taken from reference TRBV5-1 and TRBJ1-2): KAGVTQTPRYLIKTRGQQVTLSCSPISGHRSVSWYQQTPGQGLQFLFEYFSETQRNKGNFPGRFSGRQFSNSRSEMNVSTLELGDSALYLCASSLTGGRSLNYGYTFGSGTRLTVV.